This T cell receptor (beta chain) was sequenced in a study of blood T cell repertoires in COVID-19. Study-wide context: Acute and convalescent COVID-19 specimens originated in the United States, Italy and Spain.

Authors' processing steps: Amplifying reference gene primers gave estimates of nucleated cell counts. Sequencing used immunoSEQ multiplex PCR; TCRdb keeps in-frame clones, though not all of them. The D gene and trimming were derived from the DNA, and the V and J assignments and clone size from that table. The table lists approximately 84,000 clones, 85% to 90% of them singletons. Germline lookup yields CDR1 SNHLY and CDR2 FYNNEI. Deletions cut 6 bases from V and 1 base from J, with 9 bases between. The CDR3 has 13 amino acids. Sequencing input: peripheral blood. This TCR was recovered from a human donor with active COVID-19. The donor label of this sample is uncertain. The chain has TRBV2 and TRBJ1-1, with D possibly TRBD1 on 6 matching bases. CDR3 loop: CASRDSANTEAFF. CDR3 DNA: TGTGCCAGCAGGGACAGCGCGAACACTGAAGCTTTCTTT.